There are many counts of the clone carrying this TCR beta chain. Germline V gene sequence: CDR1 SGDLS, CDR2 YYNGEE. V was clipped by 0 bases and J by 2 bases, with 12 bases between them. This CDR3 contains 15 residues. These data come from a study of regulatory T cells in long-lasting Graves disease. CDR3 regions were amplified by Arm-PCR using iRepertoire HTBI primers to build TCR beta libraries. TCRdb recomputed calls from the multiplex PCR reads with MiXCR, one row per CDR3 protein. The sample includes over 300,000 distinct CDR3 sequences, around 19% of them seen just once. As for time point: persistent/refractory GD, antithyroid drugs over 5 years with positive TRAb. Preparation of the TCR library used RNA extracted from PBMCs.

The source was peripheral blood mononuclear cells (PBMCs), collected when the disease was refractory, from a patient treated with antithyroid drugs. The receptor's source is a female donor with Graves disease. The chain is built from TRBV9 and TRBJ2-7; D gene ambiguous. CDR3 loop: CASSVGTGLTYEQYF. The CDR3, as DNA: TGTGCCAGCAGCGTAGGGACCGGCCTAACCTACGAGCAGTACTTC.